The 28 T cell receptor beta chains listed next were all sequenced from one sample in a study of Graves' ophthalmopathy and Graves' hyperthyroidism. CDR3 regions of TCR beta were amplified from RNA transcripts. Second-round multiplex PCR followed a first-round RT-PCR using HTBI primers. Each CDR3 protein is one row after TCRdb ran MiXCR on the multiplex PCR reads. In the table there are about 1.1 million distinct CDR3 sequences, less than 45% of which are singletons. The specimen was peripheral blood or thyroid tissue (not recorded which). These receptors originate from an adult man with Graves' hyperthyroidism.

This clonotype appeared many times. The chain uses TRBV25-1 and TRBJ2-7; TRBD2 might be the D (5 bases). The CDR3 sequence is 15 residues long. Between the trimmed V and J ends, which lost 6 bases and 2 bases, there was a span of 17 bases. CDR1 is MGHDK, CDR2 SYGVNS, per germline. CDR3 DNA sequence: TGTGCCAGCAGCATGATCGGGGAAAGCCCCTACGAGCAGTACTTC. Translating it yields CASSMIGESPYEQYF.

About this clonotype itself: This may be a read error: a much more frequent sequence differs by one nucleotide. The chain has TRBV20-1 and TRBJ1-6; 8 bases line up with TRBD1. There are 15 residues in the CDR3. The V gene's germline CDR1 is DFQATT and CDR2 SNEGSKA (reference sequence). As DNA, the CDR3 is TGCAGTGCTAGGAGGCAGGGGGCGAATAATTCACCCTTCCACTTT. Residues: CSARRQGANNSPFHF.

The chain couples TRBV6-5 to TRBJ2-5; TRBD2 is a possible D gene (5 bases). The CDR3 sequence is 13 residues long. Germline CDR1 and CDR2: MNHEY and SVGAGI. The V gene lost 8 bases and the J gene lost 10 bases, with 20 bases spanning the gap. Here the CDR3 DNA reads TGTGCCAGCGGGTCCGGGGAGTTGATGGACCAGTACTTC. Translating gives CASGSGELMDQYF.

In its sample, this clonotype was seen many times. V is TRBV6-5 and J is TRBJ1-2; D is ambiguous. Deletions cut 6 bases from V and 4 bases from J, with 9 bases between. The length of the CDR3 is 12 residues. Germline V gene data show CDR1 as MNHEY and CDR2 as SVGAGI. In DNA, the CDR3 is TGTGCCAGCAGGGGAAAGATCTATGGCTACACCTTC. Amino acids: CASRGKIYGYTF.

This clonotype has only a few counts. V and J are TRBV29-1 and TRBJ1-3; D not resolved. The V and J ends lost 3 bases and 3 bases respectively, with 9 bases between them. The germline V gene has CDR1 SQVTM and CDR2 ANQGSEA. This CDR3 has 13 amino acids. CDR3 in DNA: TGCAGCGTTGATGGTCCGGATGGAAACACCATATATTTT. This codes for CSVDGPDGNTIYF.

Comments on this clonotype: Just one base apart from a much larger clone, this may be a read error. The chain couples TRBV24-1 to TRBJ2-7, with a weak D call TRBD2 (5 bases). Germline V CDR1 and CDR2: KGHDR, SFDVKD. The germline V and J ends were trimmed by 4 bases and 7 bases, with 10 bases remaining between them. The CDR3 has 12 residues. The CDR3 DNA sequence: TGTGCCACCAGTGAAATACGGGGAGAGCAGTACTTC. Encoded protein: CATSEIRGEQYF.

This clonotype has just a few counts. V and J are TRBV27 and TRBJ1-6; D may be TRBD1 (5 bases). V lost 2 bases and J 6 bases, leaving 11 bases between the germline ends. The CDR3 loop spans 15 amino acids. CDR1 is MNHEY, CDR2 SMNVEV, per germline (reference sequence). CDR3 coding DNA: TGTGCCAGCAGTTTAAAGGGGAGCCTTAATTCACCCCTCCACTTT. It yields the protein CASSLKGSLNSPLHF.

The table lists this clonotype with a few counts. This chain uses TRBV6-5 with TRBJ2-2, with D possibly TRBD1 on 5 matching bases. Per the germline V gene, CDR1 is MNHEY and CDR2 is SVGAGI. Between the trimmed V and J ends, which lost 0 bases and 0 bases, there was a span of 11 bases. The CDR3 runs to 17 residues. The CDR3 coding sequence is TGTGCCAGCAGTTACTCTGCTCTCAGGGCGAACACCGGGGAGCTGTTTTTT. This encodes CASSYSALRANTGELFF.

This chain connects TRBV5-1 to TRBJ2-2; a weak D match, TRBD2 (5 bases). CDR1 and CDR2 from the germline V gene are SGHRS and YFSETQ. V dropped 5 bases and J dropped 5 bases, with 13 bases sitting between them. The CDR3 loop spans 14 amino acids. CDR3 in DNA: TGCGCCAGCAGGGAGGTAGCGCAGACCGGGGAGCTGTTTTTT. Protein: CASREVAQTGELFF.

This clonotype was observed many times. The chain is built from TRBV9 and TRBJ2-7; 9 nucleotides match TRBD1. V lost 0 bases to trimming and J lost 0 bases; unmatched junction nucleotides: 1. This CDR3 region has 15 residues. Germline CDR1 and CDR2: SGDLS and YYNGEE. DNA of the CDR3: TGTGCCAGCAGCGTAGGGGACAGGGACTCCTACGAGCAGTACTTC. This gives the protein CASSVGDRDSYEQYF.

This clonotype was picked up many times. The chain recombines TRBV9 with TRBJ2-7; D is unresolved. The CDR3 sequence is 15 residues long. V was cut by 0 bases and J by 0 bases, with 10 bases left in between. The germline V gene encodes CDR1 SGDLS and CDR2 YYNGEE. This CDR3 is CASSVGQSISYEQYF. CDR3 sequence (DNA): TGTGCCAGCAGCGTAGGGCAGTCGATCTCCTACGAGCAGTACTTC.

The CDR3 protein is CASSQLGTGGPNGYTF. CDR3 sequence (DNA): TGTGCCAGCAGCCAGCTCGGAACAGGAGGGCCGAATGGCTACACCTTC. The chain uses TRBV28 and TRBJ1-2, with D possibly TRBD1 on 5 matching bases. The ends were cut back, 6 bases at V and 6 bases at J, with 23 bases in the middle. Germline V gene lookup returns CDR1 MDHEN and CDR2 SYDVKM. The CDR3 contains 16 residues.

To note about this clonotype: Sequence at one end of the junction differs from germline and may be a read error. The chain is built from TRBV10-2 and TRBJ1-1; weak D call: TRBD1 (6 bases). CDR1 WSHSY and CDR2 SAAADI come from the germline V gene. This CDR3 spans 17 amino acids. The CDR3, as DNA: TGCGCCTGCAGTGCCCCACCCTCGAGGGGGAAGAACACTGAAGCTTTCTTT. It translates to CACSAPPSRGKNTEAFF.

This clonotype was detected ten times or more. The rearrangement uses TRBV7-9 and TRBJ2-5; D not resolved. This CDR3 has 15 amino acids. Per germline, CDR1 SEHNR and CDR2 FQNEAQ (reference sequence). Trimming pared 2 bases from V and 4 bases from J, leaving 14 bases between. This CDR3 is CASSLPDTTAETQYF. The CDR3 DNA reads as TGTGCCAGCAGCTTACCGGATACCACGGCAGAGACCCAGTACTTC.

This clonotype was counted many times. The chain carries TRBV7-9 and TRBJ2-7; no definite D call. There are 12 residues in the CDR3. CDR1 is SEHNR, CDR2 FQNEAQ, per germline (reference sequence). The ends were cut back, 4 bases at V and 2 bases at J, with 6 bases in the middle. CDR3 in amino acids: CASSYVPYEQYF. As DNA, the CDR3 is TGTGCCAGCAGCTACGTCCCCTACGAGCAGTACTTC.

V gene TRBV29-1 combines with J gene TRBJ1-4; D is ambiguous. Between the trimmed V and J ends, which lost 3 bases and 4 bases, there was a span of 18 bases. Germline assignment: CDR1 SQVTM and CDR2 ANQGSEA. CDR3 length: 16 amino acids. The CDR3 coding sequence is TGCAGCGTTGACTCGGGAGGGAACACCGGTAATGAAAAACTGTTTTTT. Translated, it gives CSVDSGGNTGNEKLFF.

This clonotype turned up a few times. Here the CDR3 DNA reads TGTGCCATCAGTGACGCTAGACAGGGTTTATCCGATACGCAGTATTTT. This sequence encodes CAISDARQGLSDTQYF. This chain links TRBV10-3 with TRBJ2-3, with 7 nucleotides matching TRBD1. Trimming removed 3 bases from V and 6 bases from J; junction bases left unmatched: 12. The CDR3 loop spans 16 amino acids. In germline, CDR1 is ENHRY, CDR2 SYGVKD.

This clonotype has just a few counts. The chain employs TRBV4-3 and TRBJ1-3; possibly TRBD1 for D (5 bases). V lost 0 bases and J lost 0, with 15 bases in between. Germline lookup yields CDR1 LGHNA and CDR2 YSLEER. There are 18 residues in the CDR3. CDR3 region: CASSQDGASLSSGNTIYF. The CDR3 coding sequence is TGCGCCAGCAGCCAAGATGGGGCCAGCTTGAGCTCTGGAAACACCATATATTTT.

This clonotype occurred many times. The chain links TRBV19 to TRBJ2-3, with D perhaps TRBD1 (6 bases). Looked up from germline, CDR1 is LNHDA and CDR2 is SQIVND (reference sequence). The CDR3 is 14 residues long. With 6 bases removed from V and 0 bases from J, the gap between germline ends came to 10 bases. CDR3 sequence (DNA): TGTGCCAGTAGATGGGACACCAGCACAGATACGCAGTATTTT. Translating it yields CASRWDTSTDTQYF.

As concerns this clonotype: The junction departs from germline at one end; a sequencing error may be responsible. This sequence joins TRBV7-2 and TRBJ1-1; D is perhaps TRBD1 (6 bases). The germline CDR1 and CDR2 sequences are SGHTA and FQGNSA. The CDR3 runs to 16 residues. The CDR3: CASSQDVLRGETEAFF. Written as DNA, the CDR3 is TGCGCCAGCAGCCAAGACGTTCTGAGGGGGGAAACTGAAGCTTTCTTT. The variable domain in full, with the rest retrieved from reference TRBV7-2 and TRBJ1-1, is GAGVSQSPSNKVTEKGKDVELRCDPISGHTALYWYRQSLGQGLEFLIYFQGNSAPDKSGLPSDRFSAERTGGSVSTLTIQRTQQEDSAVYLCASSQDVLRGETEAFFGQGTRLTVV.

This clonotype was observed many times. The chain uses TRBV29-1 and TRBJ1-5, with TRBD1 matching over 7 bases. With 2 bases clipped from V and 9 bases from J, the junction kept 7 bases outside the gene matches. Germline values: CDR1 SQVTM, CDR2 ANQGSEA. This CDR3 comprises 13 residues. This CDR3 is CSVEMSGGRPQHF. Here the CDR3 DNA reads TGCAGCGTTGAAATGTCAGGGGGTCGGCCCCAGCATTTT.

This clonotype was found many times. This CDR3 is CSVELGSYEQYF. The DNA of the CDR3 is TGCAGCGTCGAACTAGGTTCCTACGAGCAGTACTTC. The V gene is TRBV29-1, the J gene TRBJ2-7, with TRBD2 as a possible D gene (5 bases). The CDR3 length is 12 residues. Germline CDR1 SQVTM, CDR2 ANQGSEA. V lost 6 bases, J lost 1 base, and 10 bases lay in between.

On this clonotype: This CDR3 is missing its conserved last phenylalanine or tryptophan, likely due to a read error. V is TRBV7-2 and J is TRBJ2-7; D gene uncertain. The CDR3 consists of 15 residues. Trimming took off 5 bases at V and 4 bases at J, with 18 bases between the two ends. Germline CDR1 is SGHTA and CDR2 is FQGNSA. The CDR3 DNA reads as TGTGCCAGCAGCAACCACGGGTCGTGGAAGTACGAGCAGTACTCC. Amino acids: CASSNHGSWKYEQYS.

The rearrangement links TRBV20-1 to TRBJ1-1, with 7 bases identical to TRBD1. The CDR3 is 13 residues long. J gave up 1 base and V 5 bases, and 4 bases lay outside the gene matches. In germline, CDR1 is DFQATT, CDR2 SNEGSKA (reference sequence). The CDR3 DNA follows: TGCAGTGCTCCCGACAGGGAGAACACTGAAGCTTTCTTT. It specifies CSAPDRENTEAFF.

This clonotype has at least ten counts. V and J are TRBV29-1 and TRBJ2-7, with D perhaps being TRBD1 or TRBD2 (6 bases each). The CDR3 length is 12 residues. With 7 bases removed from V and 5 bases from J, the gap between germline ends came to 15 bases. Germline V lookup: CDR1 SQVTM, CDR2 ANQGSEA. The CDR3 nucleotides are TGCAGCGCCGTGATTGGGGGGCACGAGCAGTACTTC. This translates into CSAVIGGHEQYF.

The genes are TRBV4-3 and TRBJ2-5, with 9 nucleotides matching TRBD2. CDR3 size: 16 residues. CDR1 is LGHNA, CDR2 YSLEER, per germline. J gave up 4 bases and V 0 bases, and 6 bases lay outside the gene matches. CDR3 nucleotide sequence: TGCGCCAGCAGCCAAGACGGCGGGGGGGCAATAGAGACCCAGTACTTC. This codes for CASSQDGGGAIETQYF.

As regards this clonotype: This may be a read error, as it is one base from a much larger clone. The CDR3 bases are TGTGCCACCAGCAGAGAGCCCCCTCAACAGGGTCTCTCTGGAAACACCATATATTTT. As protein: CATSREPPQQGLSGNTIYF. The chain has TRBV15 and TRBJ1-3; a possible D gene is TRBD1 (6 bases). This CDR3 contains 19 residues. Trimming removed 0 bases at V and 0 bases at J, with 18 bases between. The germline CDR1 and CDR2 sequences are LNHNV and YYDKDF (reference sequence). Based on the CDR3 plus reference TRBV15 and TRBJ1-3, the full variable domain is DAMVIQNPRYQVTQFGKPVTLSCSQTLNHNVMYWYQQKSSQAPKLLFHYYDKDFNNEADTPDNFQSRRPNTSFCFLDIRSPGLGDTAMYLCATSREPPQQGLSGNTIYFGEGSWLTVV.

The chain links TRBV29-1 to TRBJ1-1; D is possibly TRBD1 (6 bases). The CDR3 consists of 14 residues. The V end was cut by 6 bases, the J end by 4 bases, with 18 bases between. Germline V gene data show CDR1 as SQVTM and CDR2 as ANQGSEA. The CDR3 here is CSVGEGGFGTEAFF. Written as DNA, the CDR3 is TGCAGCGTGGGTGAAGGGGGGTTCGGCACTGAAGCTTTCTTT.